The 7 T cell receptor beta chains listed next were all sequenced from one sample in a study of somatic reversion in DOCK8 deficiency. From roughly 100 ng genomic DNA, TRB libraries were made by one-step EuroClonality-NGS amplicon PCR. TCRdb independently ran MiXCR on the multiplex PCR reads; one entry per CDR3 protein. The repertoire has 1,000 to 1,500 distinct CDR3 sequences, about 26% of them found once; the top ten carry roughly 82%. Sequencing was done on a sample of peripheral blood. Source of these receptors: a human donor with DOCK8 deficiency.

This clonotype was seen a few times. V is TRBV7-8 and J is TRBJ1-2, with D possibly TRBD1 on 6 matching bases. Germline assignment: CDR1 SGHVS and CDR2 FQNEAQ. This CDR3 is 13 amino acids long. The V gene lost 2 bases and the J gene lost 4 bases, with 8 bases spanning the gap. This CDR3 is CASSLQGTYGYTF. The CDR3 DNA is TGTGCCAGCAGCTTACAGGGGACCTATGGCTACACCTTC.

This clonotype was recorded a few times. This chain links TRBV5-1 with TRBJ2-7; 7 bases are a match to TRBD1. The trim removed 3 bases at V and 2 bases at J, leaving 5 bases unmatched. CDR1 is SGHRS, CDR2 YFSETQ, per germline. This CDR3 spans 14 amino acids. CDR3 loop: CASSSTQGAYEQYF. The CDR3 bases are TGCGCCAGCAGCTCGACCCAGGGGGCCTACGAGCAGTACTTC.

Sample share makes this clonotype medium-sized. J is TRBJ1-5 and V is TRBV19; D remains unclear. The germline gives CDR1 LNHDA, CDR2 SQIVND (reference sequence). Between the trimmed V and J ends, which lost 5 bases and 2 bases, there was a span of 10 bases. The CDR3 is 14 amino acids. CDR3 coding DNA: TGTGCCAGTAGTCTGCGGGAGGGCAATCAGCCCCAGCATTTT. Its protein is CASSLREGNQPQHF.

This clonotype was seen at least ten times. The J gene is TRBJ2-2, the V gene TRBV20-1, with unresolved D. Germline loops: CDR1 DFQATT, CDR2 SNEGSKA (reference sequence). V was pared by 0 bases and J by 7 bases, with 12 bases between. The CDR3 covers 14 residues. CDR3: CSARDPARVGELFF. Here the CDR3 DNA reads TGCAGTGCTAGAGATCCCGCCAGAGTCGGGGAGCTGTTTTTT.

This clonotype appeared a few times. The V gene is TRBV5-1, the J gene TRBJ1-5; tentative D call: TRBD1 (6 bases). CDR3 length: 14 residues. V lost 5 bases, J lost 2 bases, and 11 bases lay in between. Germline lookup yields CDR1 SGHRS and CDR2 YFSETQ. The chain's CDR3 is CASRPGGGNQPQHF. CDR3 nucleotides: TGCGCCAGCAGGCCGGGGGGCGGCAATCAGCCCCAGCATTTT. Full variable domain (missing parts from reference TRBV5-1 and TRBJ1-5): KAGVTQTPRYLIKTRGQQVTLSCSPISGHRSVSWYQQTPGQGLQFLFEYFSETQRNKGNFPGRFSGRQFSNSRSEMNVSTLELGDSALYLCASRPGGGNQPQHFGDGTRLSIL.

The V and J genes are TRBV5-1 and TRBJ1-2; TRBD1 is a possible D gene (5 bases). The germline V gene has CDR1 SGHRS and CDR2 YFSETQ. Trimming removed 7 bases at V and 3 bases at J, with 19 bases between. There are 15 residues in the CDR3. The CDR3 coding sequence is TGCGCCAGCGGATGGGAGGGGCGCCGGGACTATGGCTACACCTTC. Its protein product is CASGWEGRRDYGYTF.

This clonotype is medium-sized by share. This chain connects TRBV12-3 or TRBV12-4 to TRBJ1-1; possibly TRBD1 for D (6 bases). This CDR3 has 14 amino acids. The germline V and J ends were trimmed by 1 base and 5 bases, with 11 bases remaining between them. The CDR3 coding sequence is TGTGCCAGCAGTTTAGTAGGGGGTCGGACTGAAGCTTTCTTT. Translating it yields CASSLVGGRTEAFF.